The rows below give T cell receptor beta chains drawn from one sample of a study of T-cell reconstitution after alpha-beta-depleted transplantation in children. Each CDR3 protein is one row after TCRdb ran MiXCR on the PCR reads. The sample shows roughly 30,000 distinct CDR3 sequences, under 6.5% of them seen only once. Sequencing was performed on peripheral blood, taken 60 days after TCRalphabeta/CD19-depleted stem cell transplant. These receptor sequences come from a child under two years old who had a stem cell transplant for acute myeloid leukemia, so the T cells may come from the graft donor. The CDR3 runs from the conserved cysteine through the conserved F or W. A D gene is named only where the DNA matches it firmly. The size field reads once, few or many counts, or a class when the clone is expanded.

clone_size	d_call	v_call	j_call	cdr3_nt	cdr3_aa
many	NA	TRBV24-1	TRBJ2-2	TGTGCCACCACGGAGGGTGCCGGGGAGCTGTTTTTT	CATTEGAGELFF
many	TRBD1	TRBV30	TRBJ2-1	TGTGCCTGGAGTGTACGTGGGACAGGGTATGATGAGCAGTTCTTC	CAWSVRGTGYDEQFF
many	NA	TRBV4-3	TRBJ2-5	TGCGCCAGCAGTCCCCTCAGGGGAGGAAGGGGGACCCAGTACTTC	CASSPLRGGRGTQYF
many	NA	TRBV7-2	TRBJ2-2	TGTGCCAGCAGCCCCCGAAGGGCGAACACCGGGGAGCTGTTTTTT	CASSPRRANTGELFF
many	TRBD1	TRBV7-3	TRBJ2-7	TGTGCCAGCAGCCAAAGCAGGGGGCGAGACGAGCAGTACTTC	CASSQSRGRDEQYF
many	NA	TRBV5-1	TRBJ1-1	TGCGCCAGCAGCTTGTGGCAGGGGAGTAAGAACACTGAAGCTTTCTTT	CASSLWQGSKNTEAFF
many	NA	TRBV7-9	TRBJ1-5	TGTGCCAGCAGCCGACAGGACGGTCAGCCCCAGCATTTT	CASSRQDGQPQHF
many	NA	TRBV7-9	TRBJ2-7	TGTGCCAGCAGCGGCCGTCCACCTTACGAGCAGTACTTC	CASSGRPPYEQYF
many	NA	TRBV4-1	TRBJ1-5	TGCGCCAGCAGCCAAGCAAGGGGGGCGAATCAGCCCCAGCATTTT	CASSQARGANQPQHF
many	NA	TRBV7-9	TRBJ1-5	TGTGCCAGCAGCCTCGGGACGCAGAGTCGGGCTGATCAGCCCCAGCATTTT	CASSLGTQSRADQPQHF